This passage covers 22 T cell receptor beta chains from one sample sequenced in a study of T cell clonotyping in hematopoietic cell transplantation. Sequencing used immunoSEQ multiplex PCR; TCRdb keeps in-frame clones, though not all of them. Altogether 6,000 or so clones are present, 60% to 80% being singletons, with the ten largest covering roughly 34%. The sequences come from peripheral blood mononuclear cells, collected 180 days after allogeneic stem cell transplant. All receptors derive from a male patient aged 70 to 85 who had an allogeneic stem cell transplant from an unrelated donor, so T cells may come from the graft donor. Some clones in this sample may be carry-over from other donors' samples.

The J gene is TRBJ2-7, the V gene TRBV28, with 8 bases aligning to TRBD1. The CDR3 is made up of 13 amino acids. CDR1 is MDHEN and CDR2 is SYDVKM in the germline V gene. The ends lost 10 bases at V and 3 bases at J; junction bases unmatched: 8. The CDR3 DNA sequence: TGTGCCACCTGTTCGGGACAGGACTACGAGCAGTACTTC. This codes for CATCSGQDYEQYF.

This chain uses TRBV5-1 with TRBJ2-2; 7 positions agree with TRBD2. The ends lost 1 base at V and 0 bases at J; junction bases unmatched: 3. The CDR3 loop spans 16 amino acids. Germline-derived CDR1 and CDR2 are SGHRS and YFSETQ. CDR3 residues: CASSLLGGANTGELFF. For the CDR3, the DNA is TGCGCCAGCAGCTTGTTGGGGGGGGCGAACACCGGGGAGCTGTTTTTT.

The J gene is TRBJ1-1, the V gene TRBV7-9; D unresolved. The CDR3 loop spans 14 amino acids. V was pared by 0 bases and J by 6 bases, with 11 bases between. Germline loops: CDR1 SEHNR, CDR2 FQNEAQ (reference sequence). The CDR3 region is CASSLATQAAEAFF. The CDR3 DNA reads as TGTGCCAGCAGCTTAGCAACCCAAGCTGCTGAAGCTTTCTTT. Based on the CDR3 plus reference TRBV7-9 and TRBJ1-1, the full variable domain is DTGVSQNPRHKITKRGQNVTFRCDPISEHNRLYWYRQTLGQGPEFLTYFQNEAQLEKSRLLSDRFSAERPKGSFSTLEIQRTEQGDSAMYLCASSLATQAAEAFFGQGTRLTVV.

The chain couples TRBV10-1 to TRBJ2-6, with D possibly matching TRBD2 (5 bases). Trimming stripped 3 bases from V and 0 bases from J, with 12 bases between. This CDR3 is built from 17 residues. Germline lookup yields CDR1 WNHNN and CDR2 SYGVQD (reference sequence). The CDR3 is CASSDQADASGANVLTF. The CDR3 DNA reads TGCGCCAGCAGTGATCAAGCGGACGCCTCTGGGGCCAACGTCCTGACTTTC.

This chain links TRBV29-1 with TRBJ2-7, with 9 bases that match TRBD2. Germline lookup yields CDR1 SQVTM and CDR2 ANQGSEA. V shed 6 bases and J 5 bases; nucleotides not matched to a gene: 2. CDR3 size: 11 residues. Here the CDR3 DNA reads TGCAGCGTCCGGACTAGCGACGAGCAGTACTTC. Translation: CSVRTSDEQYF.

The rearrangement uses TRBV7-2 and TRBJ2-5; D could derive from TRBD1 or TRBD2 (6 bases each). Germline V gives CDR1 SGHTA, CDR2 FQGNSA. The CDR3 length is 16 residues. V gave up 1 base and J gave up 2 bases, with 14 bases separating them. DNA of the CDR3: TGTGCCAGCAGCTTAGTCCCGGGGGCCTTACAAGAGACCCAGTACTTC. This gives the protein CASSLVPGALQETQYF.

This chain joins TRBV7-9 and TRBJ1-5; weak D call: TRBD1 (5 bases). This CDR3 spans 16 amino acids. CDR1 is SEHNR and CDR2 is FQNEAQ in the germline V gene (reference sequence). V was trimmed by 4 bases and J by 6 bases, leaving 19 bases between them. This CDR3 reads CASSSTRQGDGQPQHF. DNA of the CDR3: TGTGCCAGCAGCTCAACCCGGCAGGGAGACGGTCAGCCCCAGCATTTT.

The V gene is TRBV10-3, the J gene TRBJ2-7; D is unresolved. The CDR3 runs 13 residues. Looked up from germline, CDR1 is ENHRY and CDR2 is SYGVKD. V gave up 3 bases and J gave up 7 bases, with 13 bases separating them. The CDR3 nucleotides read TGTGCCATCAGTGACGGCTCACCAGAAGAGCAGTACTTC. This translates into CAISDGSPEEQYF.

The chain links TRBV29-1 to TRBJ1-3; 9 nucleotides line up with TRBD1. Germline V lookup: CDR1 SQVTM, CDR2 ANQGSEA. The CDR3 is 16 amino acids. Losses at the gene ends were 6 bases for V and 0 bases for J; bases not matched to a gene: 9. The chain's CDR3 is CSVARRDRASGNTIYF. In nucleotides, the CDR3 is TGCAGCGTCGCAAGGCGGGACAGGGCCTCTGGAAACACCATATATTTT.

The gene calls are TRBV4-1 and TRBJ2-5; tentative D call: TRBD2 (6 bases). The CDR3 loop spans 17 amino acids. CDR1 is MGHRA and CDR2 is YSYEKL in the germline V gene. V lost 4 bases and J lost 0, with 18 bases in between. In DNA form, the CDR3 reads TGCGCCAGCAGCCGACTTCGGGGTAGCGGAGACCAAGAGACCCAGTACTTC. Encoded protein: CASSRLRGSGDQETQYF.

The rearrangement uses TRBV4-2 and TRBJ2-7; the D gene is possibly TRBD2 (5 bases). Per germline, CDR1 LGHNA and CDR2 YNFKEQ. Trimming cost V 0 bases and J 0 bases, with 9 bases left between them. This CDR3 spans 15 amino acids. The CDR3 region is CASSQDGLNSYEQYF. CDR3 coding DNA: TGTGCCAGCAGCCAAGACGGACTGAACTCCTACGAGCAGTACTTC.

Written as DNA, the CDR3 is TGTGCCTGGAGTGTACTCGGAGAACTAGCGGGATTTAGCTCCTACGAGCAGTACTTC. Amino acids: CAWSVLGELAGFSSYEQYF. The rearrangement uses TRBV30 and TRBJ2-7; 10 nucleotides align to TRBD2. The V segment lost 0 bases and the J segment 0 bases; nucleotides outside the gene matches: 14. CDR1 and CDR2 (germline): GTSNPN, SVGIG (reference sequence). This CDR3 spans 19 amino acids.

This clone was observed a single time. V gene TRBV6-1 combines with J gene TRBJ2-3, with 8 bases matching TRBD1. Germline V gene lookup returns CDR1 MNHNS and CDR2 SASEGT. CDR3 length: 14 amino acids. Trimming removed 5 bases from V and 2 bases from J; junction bases left unmatched: 3. The CDR3 is CASSLQGDTDTQYF. Here the CDR3 DNA reads TGTGCCAGCAGTCTACAGGGGGACACAGATACGCAGTATTTT.

The chain recombines TRBV19 with TRBJ2-7; D may correspond to TRBD1 or TRBD2 (5 bases each). V was cut by 9 bases and J by 0 bases, with 15 bases left in between. The germline V gene has CDR1 LNHDA and CDR2 SQIVND (reference sequence). CDR3 length equals 14 residues. DNA for the CDR3: TGTGCCAGCTCGGGACGGTCGAGCTCCTACGAGCAGTACTTC. Its protein product is CASSGRSSSYEQYF.

CDR3 nucleotides: TGTGCCAGCAACCTACCCAAAAAGGACTGGGGGATTGAGCAGTTCTTC. Its protein product is CASNLPKKDWGIEQFF. This chain uses TRBV7-9 with TRBJ2-1, with D perhaps being TRBD1 or TRBD2 (5 bases each). Deletions cut 7 bases from V and 9 bases from J, with 25 bases between. Germline V lookup: CDR1 SEHNR, CDR2 FQNEAQ (reference sequence). CDR3 length equals 16 residues.

This clone was recorded once. The chain couples TRBV5-1 to TRBJ1-1, with TRBD1 matching over 9 bases. Trimming at V came to 1 base and at J to 4 bases, leaving 5 bases not matched to a gene. CDR3 size: 15 residues. Germline V gives CDR1 SGHRS, CDR2 YFSETQ. The CDR3 DNA follows: TGCGCCAGCAGCTTGACGGGACAGGGTTCCACTGAAGCTTTCTTT. Amino acid sequence: CASSLTGQGSTEAFF.

This chain links TRBV5-1 with TRBJ2-1; 10 bases are shared with TRBD2. Germline CDR1 and CDR2: SGHRS and YFSETQ. V gave up 4 bases and J gave up 3 bases; unmatched junction bases: 7. CDR3 size: 16 residues. CDR3 bases: TGCGCCAGCAGCACCCGGACTAGCGGAAACTACAATGAGCAGTTCTTC. It specifies CASSTRTSGNYNEQFF.

CDR3 in DNA: TGTGCCAGCAGGAATACAGATACGCAGTATTTT. Its translation: CASRNTDTQYF. The chain combines TRBV7-9 with TRBJ2-3; D not certain. With 6 bases removed from V and 3 bases from J, the gap between germline ends came to 4 bases. CDR1 and CDR2 (germline): SEHNR, FQNEAQ (reference sequence). This CDR3 region has 11 residues.

This clone showed up just a few times. The rearrangement joins TRBV5-1 to TRBJ2-5, with 16 bases aligning to TRBD2. This CDR3 is built from 16 residues. Trimming took 4 bases from V and 4 from J; bases not matched to a gene: 4. CDR1 and CDR2 from the germline V gene are SGHRS and YFSETQ. The CDR3 spells CASSPGLAGGRETQYF. Written as DNA, the CDR3 is TGCGCCAGCAGCCCGGGACTAGCGGGAGGGCGAGAGACCCAGTACTTC.

This chain joins TRBV29-1 and TRBJ2-7; D gene uncertain. Germline CDR1 SQVTM, CDR2 ANQGSEA. The CDR3 extends over 8 amino acids. Written as DNA, the CDR3 is TGCTCGTCCTACGAGCAGTACTTC. This translates into CSSYEQYF.

V gene TRBV27 combines with J gene TRBJ2-1, with 7 bases identical to TRBD2. The CDR3 totals 15 residues. Per the germline V gene, CDR1 is MNHEY and CDR2 is SMNVEV (reference sequence). V lost 8 bases to trimming and J lost 1 base; unmatched junction nucleotides: 8. CDR3 sequence: CASRGGDHSYNEQFF. The CDR3 region has the DNA TGTGCCAGCCGTGGGGGGGACCATTCCTACAATGAGCAGTTCTTC.

The CDR3 nucleotides are TGCGCCAGCAGCCCCGGGGGACTACCGGCAGATACGCAGTATTTT. Translation: CASSPGGLPADTQYF. This rearrangement joins TRBV5-1 to TRBJ2-3; 7 bases fit TRBD2. The CDR3 extends over 15 amino acids. V lost 4 bases and J lost 4; bases outside the gene matches: 9. Germline V CDR1 and CDR2: SGHRS, YFSETQ.